This T cell receptor beta chain was obtained from a study of OX40 agonist ivuxolimab in advanced cancers. Study-wide context: It was ivuxolimab, an agonistic anti-OX40 (CD134) antibody, that patients were treated with. Study-wide points: Both CD4+ and CD8+ T cell populations in blood had undergone clonal expansion by week 6 at 0.1 to 3.0 mg/kg.

Profiling relied on immunoSEQ multiplex PCR, and the TCRdb table lists in-frame clones only, not all of them. Of about 74,000 clones listed, 84% are singletons. Of note for this clone: Antigen: not known.

The CDR3 has 13 amino acids. Germline V lookup: CDR1 LGHNA, CDR2 YNFKEQ. Trimming removed 4 bases at V and 3 bases at J, with 6 bases between. The sample in question was CD4+ or CD8+ T cells sorted from blood, obtained in a trial of the OX40 agonist ivuxolimab. This rearrangement joins TRBV4-2 to TRBJ2-2; D ambiguous. The clonotype originates from an adult with an advanced solid tumor such as melanoma, head and neck, liver or kidney cancer. In DNA form, the CDR3 reads TGTGCCAGCAGCCCCTTTCACACCGGGGAGCTGTTTTTT. It specifies CASSPFHTGELFF.